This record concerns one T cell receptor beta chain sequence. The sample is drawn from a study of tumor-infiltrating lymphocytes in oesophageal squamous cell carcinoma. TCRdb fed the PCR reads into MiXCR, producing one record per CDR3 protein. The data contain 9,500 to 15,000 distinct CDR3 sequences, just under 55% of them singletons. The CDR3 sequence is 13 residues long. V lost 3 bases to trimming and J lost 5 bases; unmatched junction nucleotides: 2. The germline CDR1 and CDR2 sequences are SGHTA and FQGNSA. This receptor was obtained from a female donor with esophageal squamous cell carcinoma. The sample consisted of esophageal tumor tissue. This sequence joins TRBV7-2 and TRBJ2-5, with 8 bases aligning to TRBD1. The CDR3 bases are TGTGCCAGCAGCTTTTGGACAGGGGAGACCCAGTACTTC. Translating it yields CASSFWTGETQYF.